This T cell receptor beta chain was retrieved from a study of T cells in localized non-small cell lung cancer. Some clones are missing from TCRdb's copy, which holds only in-frame ones; the method was immunoSEQ multiplex PCR. The data show 60,000 to 75,000 clones, with roughly 86% seen just once and 13% held by the top ten. The CDR3 has 18 amino acids. Germline V CDR1 and CDR2: SGHVS, FQNEAQ. Trimming took 4 bases from V and 0 from J; bases not matched to a gene: 14. The V and J genes are TRBV7-8 and TRBJ1-1; 7 bases line up with TRBD1. This receptor was obtained from a female donor older than 55 with stage I lung adenocarcinoma. The sequencing used peripheral blood, collected before any cancer treatment. The CDR3 is CASSSQGDKLRMNTEAFF. DNA of the CDR3: TGTGCCAGCAGCTCGCAGGGGGACAAGTTGCGGATGAACACTGAAGCTTTCTTT.